These T cell receptor beta chains were read from a single sample in a study of T-cell memory formation after mild COVID-19. TCRdb re-called the 5' RACE reads through MiXCR, storing one row per CDR3 protein. Counted here are 180,000 or so distinct CDR3 sequences, roughly 12% occurring once; the ten biggest clones make up more than 3.5%. Sequenced: PBMCs or a T cell subset sorted from them (not recorded which). All receptors derive from a man in his late teens or twenties who had mild COVID-19 (a few samples of this study predate the infection). Cell type and time point are not known. Each CDR3 is given without its conserved first and last residue.

CDR3 protein	V gene	J gene	CDR3 length
ASSQETGATPLH	TRBV6-5	TRBJ1-6	12
ASKRSGRAYEQY	TRBV5-6	TRBJ2-7	12
ASSALGTGIYGYT	TRBV6-1	TRBJ1-2	13
ASSDFGPRDEQF	TRBV6-1	TRBJ2-1	12
ASSLTGTLYNEQF	TRBV7-8	TRBJ2-1	13
ASSYSGRGLTGELF	TRBV6-6	TRBJ2-2	14
ATGTQGSRMNTEAF	TRBV21-1	TRBJ1-1	14
ASSQGAGVYNEQF	TRBV4-3	TRBJ2-1	13
SAPQSTDTQY	TRBV20-1	TRBJ2-3	10
ASSHPHGGGNTIY	TRBV4-3	TRBJ1-3	13
ASSVGLAVRSYNEQF	TRBV5-6	TRBJ2-1	15
ASSLEGLVQETQY	TRBV5-1	TRBJ2-5	13
ASSPRRGASGETQY	TRBV7-7	TRBJ2-5	14
ASSQATEAF	TRBV3-1	TRBJ1-1	9
ASSFRGRDTEAF	TRBV5-1	TRBJ1-1	12
ASSYRTGGTEAF	TRBV7-2	TRBJ1-1	12
ASSPTSGVQETQY	TRBV6-5	TRBJ2-5	13
ASSLDTGHNEQF	TRBV7-2	TRBJ2-1	12
ASSLVSEYEQY	TRBV11-2	TRBJ2-7	11
ASSAGTSGTDTQY	TRBV5-1	TRBJ2-3	13
ASSQDRPYYGYT	TRBV5-1	TRBJ1-2	12
SAAGGAGLAKNIQY	TRBV20-1	TRBJ2-4	14
ASRITEAF	TRBV12-3/TRBV12-4	TRBJ1-1	8
ATSLGLGTQY	TRBV24-1	TRBJ2-3	10
AWSEALNQPQH	TRBV30	TRBJ1-5	11
ASSMTGRKTQY	TRBV27	TRBJ2-5	11
ASSRGGPPTEAF	TRBV5-1	TRBJ1-1	12
ASSQGGGTTNEQF	TRBV4-2	TRBJ2-1	13
ASSTSRGEETQY	TRBV7-7	TRBJ2-5	12
ASSLYGGYSQPQH	TRBV5-1	TRBJ1-5	13
ASSPGQGVANTEAF	TRBV5-1	TRBJ1-1	14
ASSFSGGDETQY	TRBV5-1	TRBJ2-5	12
ASSVQRGKRDNEQF	TRBV2	TRBJ2-1	14
SARARPASLYEQY	TRBV20-1	TRBJ2-7	13
ASSQAAGTGGSSTGELF	TRBV4-3	TRBJ2-2	17
ASSFQSSNEKLF	TRBV7-2	TRBJ1-4	12
SALGTEAATNEKLF	TRBV20-1	TRBJ1-4	14
ASSRGQGIFSGANVLT	TRBV11-2	TRBJ2-6	16
SASGGGARSYT	TRBV20-1	TRBJ1-2	11
ASSPRTAVEQF	TRBV7-2	TRBJ2-1	11
ASSFGLSRGTQY	TRBV7-9	TRBJ2-5	12
ASSELAGSSGANVLT	TRBV6-1	TRBJ2-6	15
ASSQDWARGSYEQY	TRBV3-1	TRBJ2-7	14
ASSLGPGMNTEAF	TRBV5-4	TRBJ1-1	13
ASGGYT	TRBV6-6	TRBJ1-2	6
ASSPRGGGQDTQY	TRBV5-5	TRBJ2-3	13